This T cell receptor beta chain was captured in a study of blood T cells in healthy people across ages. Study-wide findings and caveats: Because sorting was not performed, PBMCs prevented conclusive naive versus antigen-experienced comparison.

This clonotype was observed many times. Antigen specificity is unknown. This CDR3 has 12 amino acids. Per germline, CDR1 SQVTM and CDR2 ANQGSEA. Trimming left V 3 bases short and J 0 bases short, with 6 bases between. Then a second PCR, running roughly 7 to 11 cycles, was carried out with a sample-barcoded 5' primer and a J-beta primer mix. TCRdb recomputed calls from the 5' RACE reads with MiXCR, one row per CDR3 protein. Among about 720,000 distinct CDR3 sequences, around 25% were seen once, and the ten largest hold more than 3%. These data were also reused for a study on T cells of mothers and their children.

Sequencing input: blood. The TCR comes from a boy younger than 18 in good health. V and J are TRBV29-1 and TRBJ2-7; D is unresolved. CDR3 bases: TGCAGCGTTGAGATGGACTCCTACGAGCAGTACTTC. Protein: CSVEMDSYEQYF.